A selection of T cell receptor beta chains follows, all from one sample in a study of OX40 agonist ivuxolimab in advanced cancers. The method was immunoSEQ multiplex PCR; TCRdb's version includes in-frame clones alone and lacks a portion of them. This sample has over 95,000 clones, with 91% found just once. This material consisted of CD4+ or CD8+ T cells sorted from blood, taken in a trial of the OX40 agonist ivuxolimab. The receptors stem from an adult with an advanced solid tumor such as melanoma, head and neck, liver or kidney cancer. Each CDR3 is given with its conserved first and last residue. Fields, in order: J gene, CDR3 length, V gene, CDR3 protein.

TRBJ1-4	15	TRBV28	CASSGGGSSNEKLFF
TRBJ2-5	16	TRBV10-2	CASSEGWGPGQETQYF
TRBJ2-2	15	TRBV6-5	CASSYLAGDTGELFF
TRBJ1-6	15	TRBV27	CASSLSRIANSPLHF
TRBJ2-1	11	TRBV7-2	CASSLIGAQFF
TRBJ2-2	16	TRBV11-2	CASSLGGALNTGELFF
TRBJ2-3	15	TRBV7-2	CASSFKSGGSDTQYF
TRBJ2-3	16	TRBV5-4	CASSLRATSSTDTQYF
TRBJ2-1	15	TRBV5-4	CASSPSRQGRNEQFF
TRBJ2-5	16	TRBV27	CASSPHYRDSRETQYF
TRBJ2-3	15	TRBV10-3	CAISAGGAGTDTQYF
TRBJ1-4	13	TRBV6-5	CASRRKANEKLFF